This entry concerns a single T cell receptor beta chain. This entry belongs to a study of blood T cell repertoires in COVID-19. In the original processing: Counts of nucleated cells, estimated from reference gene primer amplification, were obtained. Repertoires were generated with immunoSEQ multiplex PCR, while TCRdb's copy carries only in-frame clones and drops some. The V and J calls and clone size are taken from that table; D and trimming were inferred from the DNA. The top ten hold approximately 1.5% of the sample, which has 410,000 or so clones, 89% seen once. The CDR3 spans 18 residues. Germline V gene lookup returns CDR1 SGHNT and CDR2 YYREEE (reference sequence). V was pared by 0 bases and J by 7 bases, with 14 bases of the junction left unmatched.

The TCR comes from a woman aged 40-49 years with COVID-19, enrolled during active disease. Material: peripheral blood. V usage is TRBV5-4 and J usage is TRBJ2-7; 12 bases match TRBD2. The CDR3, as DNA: TGTGCCAGCAGCTTGGGTTCGTGGACTAGCGGGGACTTAGGGGAGCAGTACTTC. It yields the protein CASSLGSWTSGDLGEQYF. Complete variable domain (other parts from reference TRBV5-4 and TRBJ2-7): ETGVTQSPTHLIKTRGQQVTLRCSSQSGHNTVSWYQQALGQGPQFIFQYYREEENGRGNFPPRFSGLQFPNYSSELNVNALELDDSALYLCASSLGSWTSGDLGEQYFGPGTRLTVT.